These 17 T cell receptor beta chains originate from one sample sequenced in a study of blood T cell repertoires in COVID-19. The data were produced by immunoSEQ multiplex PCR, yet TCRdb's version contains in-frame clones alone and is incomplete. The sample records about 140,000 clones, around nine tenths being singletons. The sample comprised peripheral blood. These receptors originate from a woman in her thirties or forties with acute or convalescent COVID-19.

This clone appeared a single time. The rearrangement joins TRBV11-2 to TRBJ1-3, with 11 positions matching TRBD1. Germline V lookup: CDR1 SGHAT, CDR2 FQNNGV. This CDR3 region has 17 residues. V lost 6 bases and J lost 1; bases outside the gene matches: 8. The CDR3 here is CASSPIGQGASGNTIYF. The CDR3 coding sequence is TGTGCCAGCAGTCCAATAGGACAGGGGGCTTCTGGAAACACCATATATTTT.

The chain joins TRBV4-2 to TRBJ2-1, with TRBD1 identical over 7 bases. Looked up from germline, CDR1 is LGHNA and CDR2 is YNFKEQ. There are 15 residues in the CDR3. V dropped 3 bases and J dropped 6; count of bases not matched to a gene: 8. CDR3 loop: CASSQAGQVSNEQFF. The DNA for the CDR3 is TGTGCCAGCAGCCAGGCCGGACAGGTTAGCAATGAGCAGTTCTTC.

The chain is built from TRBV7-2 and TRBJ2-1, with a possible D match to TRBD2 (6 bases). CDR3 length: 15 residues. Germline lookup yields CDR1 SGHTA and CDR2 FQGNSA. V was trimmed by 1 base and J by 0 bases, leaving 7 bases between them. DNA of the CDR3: TGTGCCAGCAGCTTAGGGGGAGGCTCCTACAATGAGCAGTTCTTC. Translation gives CASSLGGGSYNEQFF.

In DNA form, the CDR3 reads TGTGCCAGCATCCCCGGACTAGCTTTGAATGAGCAGTTCTTC. Protein sequence: CASIPGLALNEQFF. The chain employs TRBV6-2 or TRBV6-3 and TRBJ2-1; the match to TRBD2 covers 8 bases. The germline CDR1 and CDR2 sequences are MNHEY and SVGEGT. The CDR3 covers 14 residues. Trimming at V came to 7 bases and at J to 7 bases, leaving 9 bases not matched to a gene.

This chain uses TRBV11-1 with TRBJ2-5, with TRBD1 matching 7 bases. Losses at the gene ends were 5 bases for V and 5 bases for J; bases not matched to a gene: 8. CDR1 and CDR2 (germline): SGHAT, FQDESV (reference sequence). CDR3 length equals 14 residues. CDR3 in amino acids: CASSHTGAYETQYF. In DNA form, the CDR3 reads TGTGCCAGCAGCCATACAGGGGCCTACGAGACCCAGTACTTC.

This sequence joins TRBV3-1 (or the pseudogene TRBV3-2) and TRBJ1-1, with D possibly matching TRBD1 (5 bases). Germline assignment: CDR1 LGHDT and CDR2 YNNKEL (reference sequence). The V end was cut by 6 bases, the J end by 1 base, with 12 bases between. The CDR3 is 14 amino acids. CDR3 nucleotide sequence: TGTGCCAGCAGAGTTTCCCAGGGGAACACTGAAGCTTTCTTT. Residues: CASRVSQGNTEAFF.

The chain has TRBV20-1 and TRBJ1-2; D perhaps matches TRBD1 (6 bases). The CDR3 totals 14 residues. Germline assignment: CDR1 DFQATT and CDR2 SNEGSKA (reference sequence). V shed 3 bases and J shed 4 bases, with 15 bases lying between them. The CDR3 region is CSASTGGRGYGYTF. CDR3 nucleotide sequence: TGCAGTGCTAGTACGGGGGGCCGGGGCTATGGCTACACCTTC.

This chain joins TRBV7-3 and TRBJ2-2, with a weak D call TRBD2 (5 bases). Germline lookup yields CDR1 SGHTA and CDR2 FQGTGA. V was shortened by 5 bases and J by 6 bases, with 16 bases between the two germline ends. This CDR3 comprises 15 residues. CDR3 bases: TGTGCCAGCAGCCCTTGGAACGGGGAAGCCGGGGAGCTGTTTTTT. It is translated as CASSPWNGEAGELFF.

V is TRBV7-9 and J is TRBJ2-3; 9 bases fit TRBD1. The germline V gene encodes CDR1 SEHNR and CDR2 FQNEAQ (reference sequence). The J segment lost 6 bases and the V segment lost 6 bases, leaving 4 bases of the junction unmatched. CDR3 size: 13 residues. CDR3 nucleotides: TGTGCCAGCAGGATCACAGGGGGCGATACGCAGTATTTT. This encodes CASRITGGDTQYF.

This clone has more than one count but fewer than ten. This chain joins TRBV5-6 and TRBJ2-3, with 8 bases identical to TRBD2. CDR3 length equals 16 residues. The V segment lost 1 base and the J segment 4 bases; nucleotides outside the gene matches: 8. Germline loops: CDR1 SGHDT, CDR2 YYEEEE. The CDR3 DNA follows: TGTGCCAGCAGCTTGAACCGGGGGGGCCAGGCAGATACGCAGTATTTT. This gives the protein CASSLNRGGQADTQYF.

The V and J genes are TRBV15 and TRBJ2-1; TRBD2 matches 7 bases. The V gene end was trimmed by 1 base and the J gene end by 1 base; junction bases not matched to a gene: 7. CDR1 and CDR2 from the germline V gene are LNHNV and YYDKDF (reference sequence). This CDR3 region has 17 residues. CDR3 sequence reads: CATSRVTAGESYNEQFF. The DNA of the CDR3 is TGTGCCACCAGCAGAGTCACGGCGGGAGAGTCCTACAATGAGCAGTTCTTC.

CDR3: CASSITSPSRYGYTF. In DNA, the CDR3 is TGTGCCAGTAGTATCACTTCCCCGTCGAGATATGGCTACACCTTC. This sequence joins TRBV19 and TRBJ1-2; D is ambiguous. There are 15 residues in the CDR3. V was cut by 3 bases and J by 5 bases, with 16 bases left in between. Germline values: CDR1 LNHDA, CDR2 SQIVND (reference sequence).

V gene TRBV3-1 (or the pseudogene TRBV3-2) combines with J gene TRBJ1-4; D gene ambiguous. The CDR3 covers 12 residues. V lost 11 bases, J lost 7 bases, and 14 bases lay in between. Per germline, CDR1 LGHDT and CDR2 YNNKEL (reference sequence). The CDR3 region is CAVRSASEKLFF. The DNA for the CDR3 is TGTGCCGTCCGGAGCGCAAGTGAAAAACTGTTTTTT.

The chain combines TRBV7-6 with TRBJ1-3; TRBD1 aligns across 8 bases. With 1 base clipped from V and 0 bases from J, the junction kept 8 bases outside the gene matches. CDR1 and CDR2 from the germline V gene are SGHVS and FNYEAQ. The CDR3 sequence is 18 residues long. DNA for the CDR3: TGTGCCAGCAGCTTAGTGCCGGGGGACAGGCTCTCTGGAAACACCATATATTTT. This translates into CASSLVPGDRLSGNTIYF.

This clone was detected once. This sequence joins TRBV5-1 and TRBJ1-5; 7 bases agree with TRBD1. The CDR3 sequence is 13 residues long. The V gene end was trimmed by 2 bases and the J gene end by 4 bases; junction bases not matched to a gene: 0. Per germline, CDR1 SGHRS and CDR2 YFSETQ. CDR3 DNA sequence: TGCGCCAGCAGCTTACAGGGGAATCAGCCCCAGCATTTT. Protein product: CASSLQGNQPQHF.

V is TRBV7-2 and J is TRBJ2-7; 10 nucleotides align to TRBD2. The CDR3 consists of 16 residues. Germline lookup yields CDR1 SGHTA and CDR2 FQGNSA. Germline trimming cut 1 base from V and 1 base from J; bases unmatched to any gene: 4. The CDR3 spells CASSLVPSGRSYEQYF. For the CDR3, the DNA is TGTGCCAGCAGCTTAGTCCCTAGCGGGAGATCCTACGAGCAGTACTTC.

The CDR3 here is CASSYGQGAEAFF. The CDR3, as DNA: TGTGCCAGCAGTTACGGACAGGGGGCGGAAGCTTTCTTT. This sequence joins TRBV6-5 and TRBJ1-1, with 11 bases lining up with TRBD1. The CDR3 contains 13 residues. Germline V CDR1 and CDR2: MNHEY, SVGAGI. V gave up 2 bases and J gave up 8 bases; unmatched junction bases: 1.